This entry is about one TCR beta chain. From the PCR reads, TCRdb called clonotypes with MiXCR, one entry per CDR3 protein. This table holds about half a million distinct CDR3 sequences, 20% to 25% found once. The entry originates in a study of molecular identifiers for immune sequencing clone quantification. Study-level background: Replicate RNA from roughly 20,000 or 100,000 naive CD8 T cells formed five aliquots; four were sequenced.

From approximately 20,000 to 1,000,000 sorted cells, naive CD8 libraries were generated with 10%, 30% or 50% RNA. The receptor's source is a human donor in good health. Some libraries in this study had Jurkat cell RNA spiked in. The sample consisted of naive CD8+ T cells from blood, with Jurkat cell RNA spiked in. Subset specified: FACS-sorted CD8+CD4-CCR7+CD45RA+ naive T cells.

This CDR3 reads CASTDQQGQAEKLFF. CDR3 DNA: TGTGCCAGCACCGACCAACAGGGGCAAGCTGAAAAACTGTTTTTT. The chain carries TRBV2 and TRBJ1-4, with 7 bases matching TRBD1. Germline CDR1 is SNHLY and CDR2 is FYNNEI. The CDR3 runs to 15 residues. V dropped 7 bases and J dropped 7; count of bases not matched to a gene: 12.